The clone carrying this TCR beta chain showed up just a few times. Antigen specificity is unknown. The sample is drawn from a study of blood T cells in healthy people across ages. Study context: There was about one barcoded beta molecule captured by template switching per two T cells.

Trimming cost V 3 bases and J 5 bases; bases outside gene matches: 1. The germline gives CDR1 LGHDT, CDR2 YNNKEL (reference sequence). The CDR3 spans 13 residues. Whole-study findings and limits: PBMCs were not sorted, which prevented a conclusive comparison of naive versus antigen-experienced cells. A roughly linear age-dependent decrease characterized TCR beta diversity per million T cells.

The second PCR ran roughly 6 to 11 cycles with a sample-barcoded 5' primer and J-beta primers. Each CDR3 protein is one row after TCRdb ran MiXCR on the 5' RACE reads. The repertoire holds approximately 800,000 distinct CDR3 sequences, with under 40% as singletons. This receptor was identified in a man in his late teens or twenties in good health. Sequencing was done on a sample of blood. V is TRBV3-1 and J is TRBJ2-3, with 8 bases fitting TRBD1. The CDR3 region has the DNA TGTGCCAGCAGCCACGGACAGGGAGATACGCAGTATTTT. Amino acid sequence: CASSHGQGDTQYF.